A selection of T cell receptor beta chains follows, all from one sample in a study of T cell repertoires in cytomegalovirus infection. TCRdb processed the reads anew with MiXCR; each CDR3 protein has one entry. Of 300,000 to 450,000 distinct CDR3 sequences in the sample, approximately 18% were seen once. Sequences were obtained from PBMCs. The source is a human donor in good health (CMV status not recorded). Some clones in this sample may be carry-over from other donors' samples. The CDR3 runs from the conserved cysteine through the conserved F or W. Fields, in order: V gene, J gene, CDR3 protein.

v_call: TRBV4-2; j_call: TRBJ1-2; cdr3_aa: CASSPYGYTF
v_call: TRBV7-9; j_call: TRBJ2-7; cdr3_aa: CASSPTDSLDEQYF
v_call: TRBV3-1; j_call: TRBJ2-3; cdr3_aa: CASSQDPDTQYF
v_call: TRBV12-5; j_call: TRBJ2-7; cdr3_aa: CASGVGGGTGLGEQYF
v_call: TRBV6-2/TRBV6-3; j_call: TRBJ1-5; cdr3_aa: CASSPLSQPQHF
v_call: TRBV20-1; j_call: TRBJ2-3; cdr3_aa: CSARDLGYTDTQYF
v_call: TRBV18; j_call: TRBJ1-1; cdr3_aa: CASSPLADELAEAFF
v_call: TRBV7-2; j_call: TRBJ2-5; cdr3_aa: CASSPPPGTSEIQETQYF
v_call: TRBV6-6; j_call: TRBJ1-1; cdr3_aa: CASSAVSTGGIAEAFF
v_call: TRBV19; j_call: TRBJ1-3; cdr3_aa: CASSLIRGGNTIYF
v_call: TRBV12-3/TRBV12-4; j_call: TRBJ2-3; cdr3_aa: CASNYGWGSSRTDTQYF
v_call: TRBV7-6; j_call: TRBJ2-2; cdr3_aa: CASSLAGGLNTGELFF
v_call: TRBV20-1; j_call: TRBJ2-1; cdr3_aa: CSARGPQWDTYNEQFF
v_call: TRBV7-6; j_call: TRBJ1-1; cdr3_aa: CASSLAQGMNTEAFF
v_call: TRBV7-9; j_call: TRBJ2-7; cdr3_aa: CASSSRNRDSYEQYF
v_call: TRBV19; j_call: TRBJ1-2; cdr3_aa: CASIEWDHRGYTF
v_call: TRBV7-2; j_call: TRBJ1-2; cdr3_aa: CASSSLGLGTGDGYTF
v_call: TRBV19; j_call: TRBJ1-6; cdr3_aa: CASSAGLNNSPLHF
v_call: TRBV7-9; j_call: TRBJ2-1; cdr3_aa: CASSSPGGSIHEQFF
v_call: TRBV5-5; j_call: TRBJ2-2; cdr3_aa: CASSPGQGGFGYTGELFF
v_call: TRBV4-3; j_call: TRBJ2-2; cdr3_aa: CASSRSGRWPGELFF
v_call: TRBV2; j_call: TRBJ2-1; cdr3_aa: CASSDVLAGDNEQFF
v_call: TRBV7-6; j_call: TRBJ2-6; cdr3_aa: CASSLAGGANVLTF
v_call: TRBV7-6; j_call: TRBJ1-4; cdr3_aa: CASSLVGTGESEKLFF
v_call: TRBV5-4; j_call: TRBJ2-3; cdr3_aa: CASSLEGGRTDTQYF
v_call: TRBV5-4; j_call: TRBJ2-2; cdr3_aa: CASSLPEGDGELFF
v_call: TRBV2; j_call: TRBJ2-1; cdr3_aa: CASTPRRDIQRYNEQFF
v_call: TRBV9; j_call: TRBJ1-6; cdr3_aa: CASSIRAEDSPLHF
v_call: TRBV24-1; j_call: TRBJ1-5; cdr3_aa: CATSDSWRGVGQPQHF
v_call: TRBV4-1; j_call: TRBJ1-6; cdr3_aa: CASSQDVQSPPLHF
v_call: TRBV6-6; j_call: TRBJ1-5; cdr3_aa: CASSPVQGRNQHQHF
v_call: TRBV6-4; j_call: TRBJ1-4; cdr3_aa: CASSDVNETTNEKLFF
v_call: TRBV7-2; j_call: TRBJ2-5; cdr3_aa: CASSSRPRASGGAETQYF
v_call: TRBV2; j_call: TRBJ1-5; cdr3_aa: CASSGDRGVQPQHF
v_call: TRBV7-8; j_call: TRBJ1-2; cdr3_aa: CASSLETRPNYGYTF
v_call: TRBV15; j_call: TRBJ2-1; cdr3_aa: CATSRVLSGGDNEQFF
v_call: TRBV5-4; j_call: TRBJ2-7; cdr3_aa: CASSPKERGSYEQYF
v_call: TRBV12-3/TRBV12-4; j_call: TRBJ2-5; cdr3_aa: CASRGRDQETQYF
v_call: TRBV12-3/TRBV12-4; j_call: TRBJ2-5; cdr3_aa: CASGTTVETQYF
v_call: TRBV3-1; j_call: TRBJ2-1; cdr3_aa: CASSQGHSSRNEQFF
v_call: TRBV12-3/TRBV12-4; j_call: TRBJ2-7; cdr3_aa: CASSGDRGAEQYF
v_call: TRBV15; j_call: TRBJ1-2; cdr3_aa: CATSREHYGYTF
v_call: TRBV12-3/TRBV12-4; j_call: TRBJ1-2; cdr3_aa: CASSFRQSYGYTF
v_call: TRBV4-3; j_call: TRBJ2-3; cdr3_aa: CASSQDRASGTDTQYF
v_call: TRBV6-2/TRBV6-3; j_call: TRBJ2-3; cdr3_aa: CASSYNFLRGSSTDTQYF
v_call: TRBV7-2; j_call: TRBJ2-3; cdr3_aa: CASSFTGGPLDTQYF
v_call: TRBV6-2/TRBV6-3; j_call: TRBJ1-1; cdr3_aa: CASSLWQRNTEAFF
v_call: TRBV5-4; j_call: TRBJ2-5; cdr3_aa: CASSRGLMETQYF
v_call: TRBV27; j_call: TRBJ2-7; cdr3_aa: CASTKMGQKNYEQYF
v_call: TRBV28; j_call: TRBJ2-1; cdr3_aa: CASSASGPAFF
v_call: TRBV7-9; j_call: TRBJ2-1; cdr3_aa: CASERMDEQFF
v_call: TRBV29-1; j_call: TRBJ2-7; cdr3_aa: CSVSWGRYEQYF
v_call: TRBV5-1; j_call: TRBJ1-1; cdr3_aa: CASSLAAENTEAFF
v_call: TRBV2; j_call: TRBJ1-1; cdr3_aa: CAISKGVSPEAFF
v_call: TRBV4-3; j_call: TRBJ2-3; cdr3_aa: CASSSRGGGDTQYF
v_call: TRBV6-2/TRBV6-3; j_call: TRBJ1-3; cdr3_aa: CASGGGFGGNTIYF
v_call: TRBV6-1; j_call: TRBJ2-7; cdr3_aa: CASDPGTSGRYEQYF
v_call: TRBV5-1; j_call: TRBJ2-7; cdr3_aa: CASSAFGTPTAYEQYF
v_call: TRBV5-6; j_call: TRBJ2-1; cdr3_aa: CASSLVTEQFF
v_call: TRBV7-6; j_call: TRBJ2-7; cdr3_aa: CASSPEDRGYEQYF